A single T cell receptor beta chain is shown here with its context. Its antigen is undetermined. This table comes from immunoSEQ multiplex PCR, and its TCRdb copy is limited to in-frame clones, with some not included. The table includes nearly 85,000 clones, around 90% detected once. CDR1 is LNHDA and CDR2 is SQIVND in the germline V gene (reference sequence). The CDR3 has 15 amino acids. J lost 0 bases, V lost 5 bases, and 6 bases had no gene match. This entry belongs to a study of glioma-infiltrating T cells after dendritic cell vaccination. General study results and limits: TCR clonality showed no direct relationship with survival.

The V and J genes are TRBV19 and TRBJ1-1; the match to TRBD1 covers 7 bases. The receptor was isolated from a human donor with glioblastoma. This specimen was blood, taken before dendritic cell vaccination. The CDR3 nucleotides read TGTGCCAGTAGTGTGACAGGGCACCTGAACACTGAAGCTTTCTTT. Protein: CASSVTGHLNTEAFF.